This entry lists 30 T cell receptor beta chains sequenced from one sample in a study of beta chain features in type 1 diabetes. The antigens for these receptors are not known. General study results and limits: Shortening of TCRB CDR3s, moderate but significant, appeared in all four CD4+ subsets of Type 1 diabetes patients.

What was sequenced were expressed TCRB transcripts, since all of the isolated RNA had been reverse transcribed. The repertoire was sequenced with immunoSEQ multiplex PCR; TCRdb's copy has only in-frame clones and lacks some. This table has more than 200,000 clones, about a sixth appearing once. Sequenced sample: naive CD4+ T cells from blood. These receptors all stem from a man younger than 45 with type 1 diabetes.

This clone has only a few counts. V usage is TRBV29-1 and J usage is TRBJ1-2; weak D call: TRBD1 (5 bases). Germline V gives CDR1 SQVTM, CDR2 ANQGSEA. The CDR3 has 12 amino acids. V was shortened by 2 bases and J by 6 bases, with 10 bases between the two germline ends. The CDR3 DNA follows: TGCAGCGTTGAATTTACGGGGGATGGCTACACCTTC. It codes for CSVEFTGDGYTF.

This clone came up a few times. J is TRBJ2-5 and V is TRBV2, with 8 bases lining up with TRBD1. The ends lost 0 bases at V and 4 bases at J; junction bases unmatched: 4. Germline assignment: CDR1 SNHLY and CDR2 FYNNEI. This CDR3 spans 15 amino acids. The CDR3 sequence is CASSEAPGGRETQYF. The CDR3 DNA reads as TGTGCCAGCAGTGAAGCACCAGGGGGCAGAGAGACCCAGTACTTC.

This rearrangement joins TRBV14 to TRBJ2-4; TRBD1 matches 7 bases. The germline V gene encodes CDR1 SGHDN and CDR2 FVKESK. The CDR3 consists of 13 residues. After removal of 5 bases from V and 6 bases from J, the junction contained 4 bases not matched to a gene. The CDR3 reads CASSEGARNIQYF. CDR3 DNA: TGTGCCAGCAGCGAGGGGGCACGAAACATTCAGTACTTC.

The rearrangement joins TRBV2 to TRBJ1-2; 7 nucleotides align to TRBD1. This CDR3 contains 13 residues. V lost 6 bases, J lost 14 bases, and 15 bases stayed unmatched. Germline V gene sequence: CDR1 SNHLY, CDR2 FYNNEI. CDR3 in DNA: TGTGCCAGCAGAGACCGGGACAGATCTCAGAGGACCTTC. Its protein product is CASRDRDRSQRTF.

The chain carries TRBV29-1 and TRBJ2-1; D is uncertain. Trimming took 8 bases from V and 1 from J, leaving 15 bases between them. There are 14 residues in the CDR3. Germline CDR1 is SQVTM and CDR2 is ANQGSEA. The CDR3 sequence: CSMRVGSSYNEQFF. For the CDR3, the DNA is TGCAGCATGCGTGTGGGCTCTTCCTACAATGAGCAGTTCTTC.

This clone was seen only a few times. The chain recombines TRBV28 with TRBJ2-1, with TRBD1 matching 8 bases. The CDR3 consists of 15 residues. Germline assignment: CDR1 MDHEN and CDR2 SYDVKM. Losses at the gene ends were 8 bases for V and 10 bases for J; bases not matched to a gene: 16. In nucleotides, the CDR3 is TGTGCCAGCCCGAGCGACAGGGGCTCTTCCGGCGAGCAGTTCTTC. Encoded protein: CASPSDRGSSGEQFF.

The gene calls are TRBV7-3 and TRBJ2-1; TRBD2 matches 7 bases. The length of the CDR3 is 15 residues. With V trimmed by 8 bases and J by 4 bases, 11 bases remained unmatched. Germline V lookup: CDR1 SGHTA, CDR2 FQGTGA. The CDR3 DNA is TGTGCCAGCCAACTAACAGCGGGACCGTACAATGAGCAGTTCTTC. Amino acid sequence: CASQLTAGPYNEQFF.

This clone has only a few counts. The CDR3: CSVGRLEGSGELFF. CDR3 in DNA: TGCAGCGTAGGAAGGCTAGAGGGTTCCGGGGAGCTGTTTTTT. The chain employs TRBV29-1 and TRBJ2-2; possibly TRBD2 for D (5 bases). Germline CDR1 reads SQVTM; CDR2 reads ANQGSEA. The CDR3 is 14 amino acids. The V end was cut by 6 bases, the J end by 6 bases, with 17 bases between.

This clone turned up a few times. The V and J genes are TRBV9 and TRBJ2-5; D unclear. CDR3 size: 15 residues. The V and J ends lost 0 bases and 6 bases respectively, with 15 bases between them. In germline, CDR1 is SGDLS, CDR2 YYNGEE. In nucleotides, the CDR3 is TGTGCCAGCAGCGTAGCTACTTCGGTGACGCAGACCCAGTACTTC. Its translation: CASSVATSVTQTQYF.

This clone was observed a handful of times. The CDR3 reads CASNRANQETQYF. CDR3 nucleotides: TGTGCCAGTAACCGGGCCAACCAAGAGACCCAGTACTTC. V usage is TRBV19 and J usage is TRBJ2-5; D remains unclear. The V gene's germline CDR1 is LNHDA and CDR2 SQIVND (reference sequence). The V end lost 7 bases, the J end lost 0 bases, and 9 bases lay between the germline ends. This CDR3 comprises 13 residues. The full variable domain, rest sourced from reference TRBV19 and TRBJ2-5, is DGGITQSPKYLFRKEGQNVTLSCEQNLNHDAMYWYRQDPGQGLRLIYYSQIVNDFQKGDIAEGYSVSREKKESFPLTVTSAQKNPTAFYLCASNRANQETQYFGPGTRLLVL.

V gene TRBV28 combines with J gene TRBJ1-2; D uncertain. Germline values: CDR1 MDHEN, CDR2 SYDVKM. This CDR3 is 12 amino acids long. Trimming removed 6 bases from V and 5 bases from J, with 10 bases in between. CDR3 region: CASSLNRYGYTF. DNA of the CDR3: TGTGCCAGCAGCCTCAACCGTTATGGCTACACCTTC.

This clone was found a few times. This sequence joins TRBV2 and TRBJ2-2; 11 positions match TRBD2. The V and J ends lost 11 bases and 4 bases, in that order; junction bases with no gene match: 6. Germline lookup yields CDR1 SNHLY and CDR2 FYNNEI. This CDR3 region has 14 residues. CDR3: CAVRLAGTTGELFF. The DNA for the CDR3 is TGTGCCGTACGACTAGCGGGAACCACCGGGGAGCTGTTTTTT.

As concerns this clone: A read error may produce the germline difference seen at one junction end. The chain combines TRBV2 with TRBJ1-5, with a weak D call TRBD1 (6 bases). Germline CDR1 reads SNHLY; CDR2 reads FYNNEI. CDR3 size: 15 residues. This CDR3 reads CASSQARDNYQPQHF. CDR3 nucleotides: TGTGCCAGCAGTCAAGCCCGGGACAACTATCAGCCCCAGCATTTT.

The rearrangement joins TRBV5-6 to TRBJ1-1, with D possibly being TRBD1 (5 bases). CDR1 SGHDT and CDR2 YYEEEE come from the germline V gene. The V gene lost 5 bases and the J gene lost 4 bases, with 12 bases spanning the gap. The CDR3 has 13 residues. The CDR3 DNA reads TGTGCCAGCAGAATTACAGGAGGCACTGAAGCTTTCTTT. Its translation is CASRITGGTEAFF.

J is TRBJ1-3 and V is TRBV7-7; no clear D. Germline CDR1 and CDR2: SSHAT and FNYEAQ (reference sequence). Trimming removed 1 base at V and 0 bases at J, with 7 bases between. The CDR3 spans 15 residues. CDR3 coding DNA: TGTGCCAGCAGCTTAGGGCATAACTCTGGAAACACCATATATTTT. Protein sequence: CASSLGHNSGNTIYF.

The V gene is TRBV28, the J gene TRBJ2-3; a weak D match, TRBD1 (5 bases). This CDR3 has 14 amino acids. Trimming removed 5 bases at V and 4 bases at J, with 13 bases between. Germline CDR1 reads MDHEN; CDR2 reads SYDVKM. The CDR3 reads CASSTGPRADTQYF. CDR3 DNA sequence: TGTGCCAGCAGTACAGGTCCTAGGGCAGATACGCAGTATTTT.

The chain uses TRBV9 and TRBJ2-3; D call uncertain. The length of the CDR3 is 13 residues. In germline, CDR1 is SGDLS, CDR2 YYNGEE. Between the trimmed V and J ends, which lost 3 bases and 7 bases, there was a span of 12 bases. DNA for the CDR3: TGTGCCAGCAGCGATCGACTGGGCAATACGCAGTATTTT. Translated: CASSDRLGNTQYF. The complete variable domain, with remaining parts taken from reference TRBV9 and TRBJ2-3, reads DSGVTQTPKHLITATGQRVTLRCSPRSGDLSVYWYQQSLDQGLQFLIQYYNGEERAKGNILERFSAQQFPDLHSELNLSSLELGDSALYFCASSDRLGNTQYFGPGTRLTVL.

The chain uses TRBV5-1 and TRBJ2-7, with 10 bases identical to TRBD1. Trimming removed 4 bases from V and 2 bases from J; junction bases left unmatched: 6. CDR3 length: 15 residues. In germline, CDR1 is SGHRS, CDR2 YFSETQ. CDR3 coding DNA: TGCGCCAGCAGCCAAACGGGACAGGGGACCTACGAGCAGTACTTC. Protein: CASSQTGQGTYEQYF. Based on the CDR3 plus reference TRBV5-1 and TRBJ2-7, the full variable domain is KAGVTQTPRYLIKTRGQQVTLSCSPISGHRSVSWYQQTPGQGLQFLFEYFSETQRNKGNFPGRFSGRQFSNSRSEMNVSTLELGDSALYLCASSQTGQGTYEQYFGPGTRLTVT.

The V call is TRBV4-3, the J call TRBJ2-7, with 10 nucleotides matching TRBD2. V lost 0 bases, J lost 3 bases, and 5 bases stayed unmatched. In germline, CDR1 is LGHNA, CDR2 YSLEER. The CDR3 length is 16 residues. This CDR3 reads CASSQDLAGEVYEQYF. CDR3 in DNA: TGCGCCAGCAGCCAAGATCTAGCGGGAGAGGTCTACGAGCAGTACTTC.

Concerning this clone: An end of the junction differs from the germline gene, which may be a read error. The DNA for the CDR3 is TGTGCCAGCAGTCGCCGGGACCCCCCGATCTTC. Its protein is CASSRRDPPIF. V and J are TRBV28 and TRBJ2-1; D may match TRBD1 or TRBD2 (5 bases each). Germline V gene sequence: CDR1 MDHEN, CDR2 SYDVKM. This CDR3 contains 11 residues.

This chain links TRBV19 with TRBJ2-4; D unresolved. This CDR3 is built from 11 residues. V was pared by 4 bases and J by 8 bases, with 6 bases between. CDR1 is LNHDA and CDR2 is SQIVND in the germline V gene (reference sequence). CDR3 coding DNA: TGTGCCAGTAGTACCCGGGACATTCAGTACTTC. It encodes CASSTRDIQYF.

The chain carries TRBV28 and TRBJ2-3; TRBD1 matches at 8 bases. Per the germline V gene, CDR1 is MDHEN and CDR2 is SYDVKM. The CDR3 is 14 amino acids. V lost 4 bases and J lost 3; bases outside the gene matches: 3. The CDR3 is CASSSGGGTDTQYF. CDR3 DNA: TGTGCCAGCAGTTCAGGGGGCGGGACAGATACGCAGTATTTT.

This sequence joins TRBV12-5 and TRBJ2-3; D may be TRBD2 (5 bases). Germline CDR1 is LGHNT and CDR2 is FRNRAP. V was pared by 6 bases and J by 2 bases, with 15 bases between. This CDR3 has 15 residues. The CDR3 nucleotides read TGTGCTAGTGGCACGTCGGGGATAATCACAGATACGCAGTATTTT. Its translation is CASGTSGIITDTQYF.

This clone has more than one count but fewer than ten. The gene calls are TRBV29-1 and TRBJ1-1; D is possibly TRBD1 (5 bases). The CDR3 extends over 14 amino acids. Germline V gives CDR1 SQVTM, CDR2 ANQGSEA. Trimming took off 4 bases at V and 3 bases at J, with 15 bases between the two ends. The CDR3 DNA sequence: TGCAGCGTTGTGATGGTTTTGGGGGACACTGAAGCTTTCTTT. Translation gives CSVVMVLGDTEAFF.

The chain uses TRBV28 and TRBJ2-3; the D is unclear. The CDR3 covers 12 residues. V dropped 4 bases and J dropped 2 bases, with 4 bases sitting between them. The germline V gene has CDR1 MDHEN and CDR2 SYDVKM. The chain's CDR3 is CASSSITDTQYF. Written as DNA, the CDR3 is TGTGCCAGCAGTTCCATCACAGATACGCAGTATTTT.

This clone was detected only a few times. CDR3 region: CASSLSGSGTYNEQFF. Written as DNA, the CDR3 is TGTGCCAGCAGCCTTTCGGGTAGCGGTACCTACAATGAGCAGTTCTTC. This chain links TRBV7-2 with TRBJ2-1; TRBD2 might be the D (6 bases). Trimming shortened V by 5 bases and J by 2 bases, and 16 bases separated the two germline ends. Per the germline V gene, CDR1 is SGHTA and CDR2 is FQGNSA. This CDR3 region has 16 residues.

This clone has more than one count but fewer than ten. The chain carries TRBV28 and TRBJ2-3; D gene ambiguous. V was pared by 7 bases and J by 0 bases, with 11 bases between. CDR3 size: 14 residues. The V gene's germline CDR1 is MDHEN and CDR2 SYDVKM. CDR3 region: CASTRADSTDTQYF. The CDR3 DNA reads as TGTGCCAGCACCCGGGCCGATAGCACAGATACGCAGTATTTT.

The CDR3 protein is CASARLAYNEQFF. The CDR3 DNA reads TGTGCCAGCGCCAGACTAGCGTACAATGAGCAGTTCTTC. The chain recombines TRBV2 with TRBJ2-1; 8 bases fit TRBD2. CDR1 SNHLY and CDR2 FYNNEI come from the germline V gene. CDR3 length: 13 residues. V dropped 8 bases and J dropped 4; count of bases not matched to a gene: 4.

V usage is TRBV7-8 and J usage is TRBJ2-3; a weak D match, TRBD2 (6 bases). Germline V lookup: CDR1 SGHVS, CDR2 FQNEAQ. Trimming took 7 bases from V and 3 from J, leaving 14 bases between them. This CDR3 contains 14 residues. The CDR3 DNA is TGTGCCAGCACCTACGGGGCGGGGACAGATACGCAGTATTTT. Its protein product is CASTYGAGTDTQYF.

This clone was seen only once. The chain carries TRBV5-1 and TRBJ1-4, with D hard to call. The CDR3 totals 13 residues. Germline CDR1 SGHRS, CDR2 YFSETQ. V was clipped by 4 bases and J by 7 bases, with 11 bases between them. Written as DNA, the CDR3 is TGCGCCAGCAGCCCGGGAGGTCCTGAAAAACTGTTTTTT. Residues: CASSPGGPEKLFF.